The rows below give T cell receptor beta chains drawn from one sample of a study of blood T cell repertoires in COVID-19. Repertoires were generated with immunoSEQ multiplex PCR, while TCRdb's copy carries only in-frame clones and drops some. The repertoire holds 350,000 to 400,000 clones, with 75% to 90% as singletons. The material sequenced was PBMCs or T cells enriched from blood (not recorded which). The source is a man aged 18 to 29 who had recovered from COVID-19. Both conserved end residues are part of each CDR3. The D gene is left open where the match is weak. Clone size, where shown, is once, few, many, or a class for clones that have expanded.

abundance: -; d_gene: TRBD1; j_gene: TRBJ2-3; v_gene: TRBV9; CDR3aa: CASSARGTGSTDTQYF; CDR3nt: TGTGCCAGCAGCGCCCGAGGGACAGGGTCCACAGATACGCAGTATTTT
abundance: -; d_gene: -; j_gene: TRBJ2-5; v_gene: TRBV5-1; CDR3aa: CASSLGARGRETQYF; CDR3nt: TGCGCCAGCAGCTTGGGGGCTAGAGGGCGAGAGACCCAGTACTTC
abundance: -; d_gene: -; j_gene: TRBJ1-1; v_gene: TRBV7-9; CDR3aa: CASSDRSKAFF; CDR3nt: TGTGCCAGCAGCGACAGAAGTAAAGCTTTCTTT
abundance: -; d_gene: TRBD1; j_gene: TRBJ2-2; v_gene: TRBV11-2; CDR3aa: CASSWDRANTGELFF; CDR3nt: TGTGCCAGCAGCTGGGACAGGGCGAACACCGGGGAGCTGTTTTTT
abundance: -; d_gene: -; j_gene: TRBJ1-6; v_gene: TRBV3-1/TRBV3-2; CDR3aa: CASSQGQAFHF; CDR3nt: TGTGCCAGCAGCCAAGGACAGGCCTTCCACTTT
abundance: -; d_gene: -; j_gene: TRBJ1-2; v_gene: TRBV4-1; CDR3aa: CASSSQEGGGFGYTF; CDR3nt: TGCGCCAGCAGCTCCCAGGAAGGGGGTGGATTTGGCTACACCTTC
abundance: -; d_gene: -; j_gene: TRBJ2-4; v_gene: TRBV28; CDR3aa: CGVKEGGNIQYF; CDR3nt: TGTGGAGTTAAAGAGGGAGGAAACATTCAGTACTTC
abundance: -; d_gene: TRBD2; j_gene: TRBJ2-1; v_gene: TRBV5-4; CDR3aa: CASSWDSGEQFF; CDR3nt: TGTGCCAGCAGCTGGGATAGCGGGGAGCAGTTCTTC
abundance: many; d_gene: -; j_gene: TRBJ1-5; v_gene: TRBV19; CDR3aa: CASRQTGSNQPQHF; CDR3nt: TGTGCCAGTAGACAGACAGGAAGCAATCAGCCCCAGCATTTT
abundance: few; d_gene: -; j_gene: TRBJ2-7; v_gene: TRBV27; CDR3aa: CASSLFRGYEQYF; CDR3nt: TGTGCCAGCAGTTTATTTAGAGGCTACGAGCAGTACTTC
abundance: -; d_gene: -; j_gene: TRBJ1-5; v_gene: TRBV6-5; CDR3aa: CASSYQANEAQHF; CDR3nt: TGTGCCAGCAGTTACCAGGCCAATGAAGCCCAGCATTTT
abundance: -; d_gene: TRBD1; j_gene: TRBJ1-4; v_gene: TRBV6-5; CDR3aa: CANGTGANEKLFF; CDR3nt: TGTGCCAACGGGACAGGGGCTAATGAAAAACTGTTTTTT
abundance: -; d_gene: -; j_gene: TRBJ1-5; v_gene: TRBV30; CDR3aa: CAWSVGQAMRQPQHF; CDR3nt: TGTGCCTGGAGTGTGGGGCAGGCGATGCGGCAGCCCCAGCATTTT
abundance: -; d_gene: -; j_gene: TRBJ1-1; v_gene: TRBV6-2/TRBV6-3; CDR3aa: CASSYPRHRGLNAEAFF; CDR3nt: TGTGCCAGCAGTTACCCTCGGCATCGCGGTCTGAACGCTGAAGCTTTCTTT
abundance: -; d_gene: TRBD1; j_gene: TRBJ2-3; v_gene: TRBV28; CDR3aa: CASSLLFRDSDPDTQYF; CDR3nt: TGTGCCAGCAGTTTATTGTTCCGGGACAGCGATCCAGATACGCAGTATTTT
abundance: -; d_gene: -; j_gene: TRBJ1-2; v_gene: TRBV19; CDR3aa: CASSIAGEGRGYTF; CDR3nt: TGTGCCAGTAGTATTGCGGGGGAAGGTCGAGGCTACACCTTC